What follows are 30 T cell receptor beta chains derived from one specimen sequenced in a study of shared clonotypes between healthy human individuals. Repertoires were generated with immunoSEQ multiplex PCR, while TCRdb's copy carries only in-frame clones and drops some. The sample lists around 200,000 clones; 65% to 80% were seen once. The sample taken for sequencing was memory CD4+ T cells sorted from blood. Subset described: CD45RA-negative fraction. The source is a man aged 25-45 years in good health.

V usage is TRBV7-9 and J usage is TRBJ1-5; the match to TRBD1 covers 9 bases. This CDR3 has 15 amino acids. V lost 5 bases, J lost 5 bases, and 7 bases stayed unmatched. Germline V gives CDR1 SEHNR, CDR2 FQNEAQ (reference sequence). CDR3 loop: CASSLGQGFHQPQHF. The CDR3 bases are TGTGCCAGCAGCCTAGGACAGGGGTTCCATCAGCCCCAGCATTTT.

The V call is TRBV28, the J call TRBJ2-1; 11 nucleotides line up with TRBD2. After removal of 6 bases from V and 4 bases from J, the junction contained 2 bases not matched to a gene. The CDR3 totals 14 residues. Per germline, CDR1 MDHEN and CDR2 SYDVKM. In DNA form, the CDR3 reads TGTGCCAGCAGGGGGACTAGCGGATACAATGAGCAGTTCTTC. It codes for CASRGTSGYNEQFF.

The rearrangement uses TRBV19 and TRBJ1-5, with 8 bases identical to TRBD1. V lost 4 bases to trimming and J lost 2 bases; unmatched junction nucleotides: 1. From germline, CDR1 is LNHDA and CDR2 SQIVND (reference sequence). This CDR3 has 14 residues. The CDR3 sequence is CASSTTGGNQPQHF. CDR3 nucleotides: TGTGCCAGTAGTACGACAGGGGGCAATCAGCCCCAGCATTTT.

J is TRBJ2-1 and V is TRBV10-1, with 7 bases identical to TRBD1. CDR1 and CDR2 from the germline V gene are WNHNN and SYGVQD (reference sequence). The J segment lost 2 bases and the V segment lost 7 bases, leaving 2 bases of the junction unmatched. There are 13 residues in the CDR3. The CDR3 DNA reads TGCGCCAGCAATGACAGGGCCTACAATGAGCAGTTCTTC. It translates to CASNDRAYNEQFF.

The chain recombines TRBV11-2 with TRBJ2-1; possible D gene TRBD1, 6 bases. Germline V gene sequence: CDR1 SGHAT, CDR2 FQNNGV. The CDR3 has 16 residues. Trimming removed 1 base at V and 0 bases at J, with 10 bases between. The CDR3 sequence is CASSLGDTLSYNEQFF. In DNA form, the CDR3 reads TGTGCCAGCAGCTTAGGGGACACTCTCTCCTACAATGAGCAGTTCTTC.

The chain is built from TRBV28 and TRBJ2-5, with 10 nucleotides matching TRBD2. J was trimmed by 5 bases and V by 7 bases; bases with no gene match: 10. This CDR3 has 15 amino acids. Germline V CDR1 and CDR2: MDHEN, SYDVKM. In DNA, the CDR3 is TGTGCCAGCAAGACAGCGGGAGGGCCTTGGGAGACCCAGTACTTC. This gives the protein CASKTAGGPWETQYF. The variable domain in full, completed from reference TRBV28 and TRBJ2-5, reads DVKVTQSSRYLVKRTGEKVFLECVQDMDHENMFWYRQDPGLGLRLIYFSYDVKMKEKGDIPEGYSVSREKKERFSLILESASTNQTSMYLCASKTAGGPWETQYFGPGTRLLVL.

This clone was detected only once. The chain uses TRBV11-2 and TRBJ2-5; TRBD1 matches 7 bases. Germline trimming cut 6 bases from V and 5 bases from J; bases unmatched to any gene: 9. Germline CDR1 SGHAT, CDR2 FQNNGV. The CDR3 is 14 residues long. CDR3 loop: CASSITQGSETQYF. The CDR3 DNA follows: TGTGCCAGCAGTATTACACAGGGGTCGGAGACCCAGTACTTC.

This CDR3 reads CASSLGAPSEYNEQFF. Written as DNA, the CDR3 is TGTGCCAGCAGCTTAGGGGCCCCGAGTGAGTACAATGAGCAGTTCTTC. This chain links TRBV5-4 with TRBJ2-1; perhaps TRBD1 as D (5 bases). The CDR3 is made up of 16 amino acids. Germline V gives CDR1 SGHNT, CDR2 YYREEE (reference sequence). V lost 2 bases, J lost 4 bases, and 16 bases lay in between.

This clone has more than one count but fewer than ten. The chain employs TRBV6-1 and TRBJ1-5; possible D gene TRBD1, 6 bases. V was shortened by 7 bases and J by 7 bases, with 14 bases between the two germline ends. The CDR3 sequence is 13 residues long. CDR1 and CDR2 from the germline V gene are MNHNS and SASEGT. The DNA of the CDR3 is TGTGCCAGCAACGTAGGGGGGGACCAGCCCCAGCATTTT. This codes for CASNVGGDQPQHF.

This clone was detected only once. This chain joins TRBV4-2 and TRBJ2-1, with TRBD2 matching 15 bases. V gave up 8 bases and J gave up 5 bases; unmatched junction bases: 4. This CDR3 is built from 15 residues. Germline lookup yields CDR1 LGHNA and CDR2 YNFKEQ. CDR3 sequence reads: CASRTSGRGDNEQFF. The CDR3 DNA is TGTGCCAGCCGGACTAGCGGGAGGGGCGACAATGAGCAGTTCTTC.

The rearrangement links TRBV7-4 to TRBJ2-1; TRBD2 matches 10 bases. The CDR3 is 18 amino acids. J was trimmed by 9 bases and V by 1 base; bases with no gene match: 15. CDR1 SGHVT and CDR2 SQSDAQ come from the germline V gene. The CDR3 nucleotides read TGTGCCAGCAGCTTAGTCCCCCCGAGGCTAGCGGGAGTGGTTGAGCAGTTCTTC. This translates into CASSLVPPRLAGVVEQFF.

This clone was detected only once. The genes are TRBV27 and TRBJ1-2; 9 bases align to TRBD1. The germline V gene encodes CDR1 MNHEY and CDR2 SMNVEV (reference sequence). The CDR3 sequence is 13 residues long. Losses at the gene ends were 3 bases for V and 6 bases for J; bases not matched to a gene: 2. The DNA for the CDR3 is TGTGCCAGCAGTTTCCGGACAGGGGATGGCTACACCTTC. Translating it yields CASSFRTGDGYTF.

The chain is built from TRBV11-2 and TRBJ2-4; 9 bases match TRBD1. The CDR3 is 16 residues long. Germline values: CDR1 SGHAT, CDR2 FQNNGV. Trimming at V came to 5 bases and at J to 8 bases, leaving 13 bases not matched to a gene. The CDR3 here is CASSQRVGTGIDIQYF. The CDR3 DNA reads as TGTGCCAGCAGCCAGAGGGTTGGGACAGGGATAGACATTCAGTACTTC.

This clone was recorded only once. The chain has TRBV7-2 and TRBJ2-4; the D is unclear. Trimming stripped 5 bases from V and 2 bases from J, with 7 bases between. The CDR3 is 13 amino acids. The germline CDR1 and CDR2 sequences are SGHTA and FQGNSA. The CDR3 region is CASSQDPKNIQYF. For the CDR3, the DNA is TGTGCCAGCAGCCAGGACCCCAAAAACATTCAGTACTTC.

This clone appeared a few times. The CDR3 here is CASSPGFGFGNTIYF. The CDR3 DNA reads as TGCGCCAGCAGCCCCGGATTCGGGTTTGGAAACACCATATATTTT. The chain carries TRBV5-1 and TRBJ1-3; D call uncertain. CDR3 size: 15 residues. V gave up 4 bases and J gave up 3 bases, with 14 bases separating them. The germline CDR1 and CDR2 sequences are SGHRS and YFSETQ.

The rearrangement uses TRBV10-3 and TRBJ1-5, with 10 nucleotides matching TRBD1. V lost 10 bases and J lost 2; bases outside the gene matches: 5. In germline, CDR1 is ENHRY, CDR2 SYGVKD. CDR3 length: 14 amino acids. In DNA, the CDR3 is TGTGCCACCGGACAGGGGGTGGGCAATCAGCCCCAGCATTTT. It yields the protein CATGQGVGNQPQHF.

The CDR3 DNA sequence: TGCGCCAGCAGCCAAGATACGGGACAGGGATTTTCAAGTACGAAGGAGCAGTACTTC. Its protein product is CASSQDTGQGFSSTKEQYF. The chain is built from TRBV4-3 and TRBJ2-7; TRBD1 matches 9 bases. V shed 0 bases, J shed 7 bases, and the junction held 19 bases outside the gene matches. This CDR3 spans 19 amino acids. Germline V lookup: CDR1 LGHNA, CDR2 YSLEER.

This clone was picked up a small number of times. The chain uses TRBV15 and TRBJ2-7; TRBD1 might be the D (5 bases). V gave up 5 bases and J gave up 4 bases, with 15 bases separating them. In germline, CDR1 is LNHNV, CDR2 YYDKDF (reference sequence). The CDR3 consists of 14 residues. The CDR3 reads CATSPTTERYEQYF. As DNA, the CDR3 is TGTGCCACCAGCCCAACGACAGAGAGATACGAGCAGTACTTC. Complete variable domain (other parts from reference TRBV15 and TRBJ2-7): DAMVIQNPRYQVTQFGKPVTLSCSQTLNHNVMYWYQQKSSQAPKLLFHYYDKDFNNEADTPDNFQSRRPNTSFCFLDIRSPGLGDTAMYLCATSPTTERYEQYFGPGTRLTVT.

About this clone itself: The identical CDR3 is also encoded by other nucleotide sequences in the sample. The V and J genes are TRBV9 and TRBJ1-3, with 8 bases that match TRBD1. J gave up 3 bases and V 0 bases, and 2 bases lay outside the gene matches. The CDR3 has 15 amino acids. Germline V gene lookup returns CDR1 SGDLS and CDR2 YYNGEE. The CDR3 sequence: CASSVGTGGGNTIYF. For the CDR3, the DNA is TGTGCCAGCAGCGTAGGAACAGGGGGTGGAAACACCATATATTTT.

This chain uses TRBV9 with TRBJ1-2; D is unresolved. This CDR3 is built from 14 residues. The ends were cut back, 0 bases at V and 3 bases at J, with 9 bases in the middle. The germline V gene encodes CDR1 SGDLS and CDR2 YYNGEE. The CDR3 here is CASSVASGDYGYTF. DNA of the CDR3: TGTGCCAGCAGCGTAGCGTCGGGAGACTATGGCTACACCTTC.

The V gene is TRBV7-2, the J gene TRBJ1-1, with D maybe TRBD1 (5 bases). The V end was cut by 0 bases, the J end by 4 bases, with 12 bases between. This CDR3 is built from 15 residues. CDR1 and CDR2 (germline): SGHTA, FQGNSA. CDR3 region: CASSLAHSGLTEAFF. The CDR3 DNA reads as TGTGCCAGCAGCTTAGCGCACTCAGGGCTCACTGAAGCTTTCTTT.

In its sample, this clone was seen a few times. J is TRBJ2-3 and V is TRBV9; D not certain. CDR3 length: 11 amino acids. The germline CDR1 and CDR2 sequences are SGDLS and YYNGEE. Trimming pared 3 bases from V and 5 bases from J, leaving 4 bases between. The CDR3 reads CASSDRDTQYF. CDR3 nucleotides: TGTGCCAGCAGCGACCGAGATACGCAGTATTTT.

This clone was recorded a few times. This chain joins TRBV19 and TRBJ2-3; D tentatively reads TRBD1 or TRBD2 (5 bases each). The CDR3 has 15 amino acids. CDR1 and CDR2 from the germline V gene are LNHDA and SQIVND (reference sequence). Trimming removed 1 base from V and 0 bases from J, with 8 bases in between. Here the CDR3 DNA reads TGTGCCAGTAGTATAGGAGGGGTTAGCACAGATACGCAGTATTTT. Its protein product is CASSIGGVSTDTQYF.

The chain combines TRBV15 with TRBJ2-7, with 10 bases aligning to TRBD2. The CDR3 runs 20 residues. Germline CDR1 is LNHNV and CDR2 is YYDKDF (reference sequence). Trimming removed 5 bases from V and 3 bases from J; junction bases left unmatched: 22. CDR3 sequence reads: CATSRPGGTSVMWIYYEQYF. The CDR3 DNA is TGTGCCACCAGCCGCCCGGGAGGGACTAGCGTCATGTGGATTTACTACGAGCAGTACTTC.

This clone has just a few counts. CDR3 bases: TGTGCCAGCAGCCAAGATAGGGCGCTTTTGGGTGGCACAGATACGCAGTATTTT. This gives the protein CASSQDRALLGGTDTQYF. The chain recombines TRBV4-2 with TRBJ2-3; D is unclear. The CDR3 is made up of 18 amino acids. The germline V gene has CDR1 LGHNA and CDR2 YNFKEQ. Trimming took 0 bases from V and 1 from J, leaving 17 bases between them.

The sample holds a few counts of this clone. CDR3 loop: CASSGTYSGSTDTQYF. In DNA form, the CDR3 reads TGCGCCAGCAGCGGGACCTATAGCGGTAGCACAGATACGCAGTATTTT. The chain combines TRBV5-1 with TRBJ2-3; the D gene is possibly TRBD2 (6 bases). V lost 4 bases to trimming and J lost 0 bases, with 15 bases between them. From germline, CDR1 is SGHRS and CDR2 YFSETQ. CDR3 size: 16 residues.

The rearrangement joins TRBV4-3 to TRBJ2-1; D is possibly TRBD1 (6 bases). The CDR3 runs 16 residues. Germline CDR1 and CDR2: LGHNA and YSLEER. Trimming took 0 bases from V and 0 from J, leaving 9 bases between them. The CDR3 region is CASSQDWGHSYNEQFF. The CDR3 coding sequence is TGCGCCAGCAGCCAAGATTGGGGACACTCCTACAATGAGCAGTTCTTC.

The chain has TRBV9 and TRBJ1-3, with D possibly matching TRBD1 (6 bases). The germline V and J ends were trimmed by 5 bases and 4 bases, with 10 bases remaining between them. The CDR3 spans 13 residues. Germline V lookup: CDR1 SGDLS, CDR2 YYNGEE. DNA for the CDR3: TGTGCCAGCAGGCCAGGGGAGGGAAACACCATATATTTT. It specifies CASRPGEGNTIYF.

The CDR3 DNA reads TGTGCCAGCAGCTGGGGACTGGGCTCCTACGAGCAGTACTTC. Its translation: CASSWGLGSYEQYF. The chain uses TRBV7-2 and TRBJ2-7, with D possibly being TRBD2 (6 bases). V shed 4 bases and J shed 0 bases, with 10 bases lying between them. The germline CDR1 and CDR2 sequences are SGHTA and FQGNSA. This CDR3 is 14 amino acids long. Full variable domain (remainder filled in from reference TRBV7-2 and TRBJ2-7): GAGVSQSPSNKVTEKGKDVELRCDPISGHTALYWYRQSLGQGLEFLIYFQGNSAPDKSGLPSDRFSAERTGGSVSTLTIQRTQQEDSAVYLCASSWGLGSYEQYFGPGTRLTVT.

This chain uses TRBV11-3 with TRBJ2-5; the D gene is possibly TRBD2 (5 bases). The V and J ends lost 1 base and 2 bases respectively, with 11 bases between them. Germline V gene data show CDR1 as SGHNT and CDR2 as YENEEA. The CDR3 has 15 residues. CDR3 DNA sequence: TGTGCCAGCAGCTTAGGAGGGATGGGGCAAGAGACCCAGTACTTC. This gives the protein CASSLGGMGQETQYF. Using reference TRBV11-3 and TRBJ2-5 for the parts outside the CDR3, the full variable domain is EAGVVQSPRYKIIEKKQPVAFWCNPISGHNTLYWYLQNLGQGPELLIRYENEEAVDDSQLPKDRFSAERLKGVDSTLKIQPAELGDSAVYLCASSLGGMGQETQYFGPGTRLLVL.